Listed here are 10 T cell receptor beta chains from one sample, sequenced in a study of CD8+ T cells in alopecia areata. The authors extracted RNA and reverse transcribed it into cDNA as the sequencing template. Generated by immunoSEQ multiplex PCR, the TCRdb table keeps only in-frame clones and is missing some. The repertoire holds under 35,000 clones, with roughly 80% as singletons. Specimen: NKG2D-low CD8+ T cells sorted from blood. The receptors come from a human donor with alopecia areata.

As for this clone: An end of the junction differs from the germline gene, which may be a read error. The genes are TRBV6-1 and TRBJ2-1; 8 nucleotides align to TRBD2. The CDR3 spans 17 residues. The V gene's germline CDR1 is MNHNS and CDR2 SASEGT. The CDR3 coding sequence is TGTGCCAGCAGGGAAGGGTTGGTCGGGACTAGATACAATGAGCAGTTCTTC. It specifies CASREGLVGTRYNEQFF.

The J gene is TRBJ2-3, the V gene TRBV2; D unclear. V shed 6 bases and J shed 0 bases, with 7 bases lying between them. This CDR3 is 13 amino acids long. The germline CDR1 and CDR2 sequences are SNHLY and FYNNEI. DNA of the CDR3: TGTGCCAGCAGGGGCGGTAGCACAGATACGCAGTATTTT. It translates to CASRGGSTDTQYF. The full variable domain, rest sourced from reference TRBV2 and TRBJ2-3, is EPEVTQTPSHQVTQMGQEVILRCVPISNHLYFYWYRQILGQKVEFLVSFYNNEISEKSEIFDDQFSVERPDGSNFTLKIRSTKLEDSAMYFCASRGGSTDTQYFGPGTRLTVL.

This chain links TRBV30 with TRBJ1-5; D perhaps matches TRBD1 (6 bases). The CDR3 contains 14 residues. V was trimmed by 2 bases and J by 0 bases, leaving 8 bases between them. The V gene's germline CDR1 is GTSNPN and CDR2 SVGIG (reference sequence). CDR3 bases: TGTGCCTGGAGTACAGGGTATAGCAATCAGCCCCAGCATTTT. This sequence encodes CAWSTGYSNQPQHF.

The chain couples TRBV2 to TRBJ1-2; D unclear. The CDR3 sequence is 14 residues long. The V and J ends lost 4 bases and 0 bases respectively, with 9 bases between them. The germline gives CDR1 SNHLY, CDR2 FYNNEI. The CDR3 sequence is CASSAGLPNYGYTF. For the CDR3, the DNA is TGTGCCAGCAGTGCAGGACTCCCTAACTATGGCTACACCTTC. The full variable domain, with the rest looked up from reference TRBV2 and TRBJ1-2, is EPEVTQTPSHQVTQMGQEVILRCVPISNHLYFYWYRQILGQKVEFLVSFYNNEISEKSEIFDDQFSVERPDGSNFTLKIRSTKLEDSAMYFCASSAGLPNYGYTFGSGTRLTVV.

The CDR3 reads CASSERTSGRGYEQYF. Written as DNA, the CDR3 is TGTGCCAGCAGCGAAAGGACTAGCGGGAGGGGATACGAGCAGTACTTC. J is TRBJ2-7 and V is TRBV7-9; 15 bases fit TRBD2. Germline CDR1 reads SEHNR; CDR2 reads FQNEAQ (reference sequence). V was pared by 5 bases and J by 4 bases, with 6 bases of the junction left unmatched. The CDR3 length is 16 residues.

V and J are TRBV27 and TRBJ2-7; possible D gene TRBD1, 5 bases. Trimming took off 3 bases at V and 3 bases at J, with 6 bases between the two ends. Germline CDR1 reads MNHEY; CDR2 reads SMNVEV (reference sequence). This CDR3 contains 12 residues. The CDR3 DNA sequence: TGTGCCAGCAGTTTTAGGGGCTACGAGCAGTACTTC. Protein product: CASSFRGYEQYF.

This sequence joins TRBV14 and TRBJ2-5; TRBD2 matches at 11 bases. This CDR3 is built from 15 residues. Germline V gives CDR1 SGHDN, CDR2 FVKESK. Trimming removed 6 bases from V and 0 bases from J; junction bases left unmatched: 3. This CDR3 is CASSRLAGNQETQYF. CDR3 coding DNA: TGTGCCAGCAGTCGACTAGCGGGAAACCAAGAGACCCAGTACTTC.

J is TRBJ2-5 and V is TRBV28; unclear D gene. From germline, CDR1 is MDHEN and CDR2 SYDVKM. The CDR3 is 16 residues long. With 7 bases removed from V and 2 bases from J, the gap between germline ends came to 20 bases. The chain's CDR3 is CASKGLPDPGQETQYF. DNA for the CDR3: TGTGCCAGCAAAGGGTTGCCGGACCCCGGACAAGAGACCCAGTACTTC.

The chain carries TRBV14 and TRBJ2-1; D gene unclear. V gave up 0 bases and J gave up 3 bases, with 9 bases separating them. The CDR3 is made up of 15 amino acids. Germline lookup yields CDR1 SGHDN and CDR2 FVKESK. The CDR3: CASSQETGGYNEQFF. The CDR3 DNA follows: TGTGCCAGCAGCCAAGAAACCGGCGGCTACAATGAGCAGTTCTTC.

The CDR3 loop reads CASSEGRVTSYEQYF. The CDR3 DNA sequence: TGTGCCAGCAGTGAGGGTAGGGTGACTTCCTACGAGCAGTACTTC. This chain uses TRBV25-1 with TRBJ2-7; D gene uncertain. The germline CDR1 and CDR2 sequences are MGHDK and SYGVNS. The CDR3 consists of 15 residues. V was cut by 3 bases and J by 1 base, with 13 bases left in between.